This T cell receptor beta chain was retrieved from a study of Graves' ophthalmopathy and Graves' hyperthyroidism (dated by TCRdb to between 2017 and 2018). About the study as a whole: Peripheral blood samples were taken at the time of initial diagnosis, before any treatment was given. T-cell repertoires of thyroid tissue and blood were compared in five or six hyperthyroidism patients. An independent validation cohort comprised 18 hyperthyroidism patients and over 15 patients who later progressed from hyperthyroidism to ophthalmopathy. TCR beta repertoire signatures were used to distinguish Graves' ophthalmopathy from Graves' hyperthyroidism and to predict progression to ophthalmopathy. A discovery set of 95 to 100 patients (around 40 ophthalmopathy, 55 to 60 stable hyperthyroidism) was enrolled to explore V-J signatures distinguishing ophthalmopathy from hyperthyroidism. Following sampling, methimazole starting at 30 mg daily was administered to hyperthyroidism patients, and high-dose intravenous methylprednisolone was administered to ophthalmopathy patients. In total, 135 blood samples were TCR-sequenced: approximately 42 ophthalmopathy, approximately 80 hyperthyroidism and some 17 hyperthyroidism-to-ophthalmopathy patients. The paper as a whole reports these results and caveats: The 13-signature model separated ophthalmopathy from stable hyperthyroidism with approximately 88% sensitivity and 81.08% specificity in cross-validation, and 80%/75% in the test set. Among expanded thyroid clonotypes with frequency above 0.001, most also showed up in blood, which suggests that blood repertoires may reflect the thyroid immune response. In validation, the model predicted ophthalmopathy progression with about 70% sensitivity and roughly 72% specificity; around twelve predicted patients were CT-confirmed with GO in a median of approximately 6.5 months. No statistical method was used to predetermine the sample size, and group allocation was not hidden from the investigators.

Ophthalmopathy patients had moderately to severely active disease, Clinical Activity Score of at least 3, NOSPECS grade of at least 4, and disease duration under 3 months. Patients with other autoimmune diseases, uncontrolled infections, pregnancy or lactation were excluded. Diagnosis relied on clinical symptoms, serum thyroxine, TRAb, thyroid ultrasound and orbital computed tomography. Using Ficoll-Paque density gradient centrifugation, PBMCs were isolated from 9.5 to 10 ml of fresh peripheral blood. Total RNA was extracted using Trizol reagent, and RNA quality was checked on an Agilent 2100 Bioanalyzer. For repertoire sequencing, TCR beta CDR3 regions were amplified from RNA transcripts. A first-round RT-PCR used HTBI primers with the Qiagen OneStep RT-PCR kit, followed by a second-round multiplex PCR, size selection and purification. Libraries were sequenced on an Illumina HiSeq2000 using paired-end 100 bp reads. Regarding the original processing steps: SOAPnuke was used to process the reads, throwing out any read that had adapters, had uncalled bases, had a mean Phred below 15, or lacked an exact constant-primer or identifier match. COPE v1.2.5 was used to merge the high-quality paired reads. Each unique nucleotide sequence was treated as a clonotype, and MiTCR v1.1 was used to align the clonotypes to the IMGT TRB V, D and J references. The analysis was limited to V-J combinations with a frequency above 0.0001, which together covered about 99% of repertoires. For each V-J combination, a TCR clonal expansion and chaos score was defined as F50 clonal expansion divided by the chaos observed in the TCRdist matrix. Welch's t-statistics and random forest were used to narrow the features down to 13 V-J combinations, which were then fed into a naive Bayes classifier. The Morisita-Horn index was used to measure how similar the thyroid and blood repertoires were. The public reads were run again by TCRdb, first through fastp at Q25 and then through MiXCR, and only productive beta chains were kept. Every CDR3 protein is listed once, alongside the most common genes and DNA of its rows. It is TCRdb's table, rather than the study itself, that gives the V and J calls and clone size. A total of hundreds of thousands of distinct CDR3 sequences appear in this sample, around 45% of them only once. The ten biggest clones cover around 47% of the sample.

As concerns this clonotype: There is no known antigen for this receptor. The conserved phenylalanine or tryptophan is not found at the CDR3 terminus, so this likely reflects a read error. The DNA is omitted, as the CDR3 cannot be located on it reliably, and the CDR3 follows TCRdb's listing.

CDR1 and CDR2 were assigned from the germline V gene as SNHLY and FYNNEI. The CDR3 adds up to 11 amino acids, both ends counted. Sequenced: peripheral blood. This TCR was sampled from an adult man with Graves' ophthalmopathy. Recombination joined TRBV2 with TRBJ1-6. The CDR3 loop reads CASSSLGPLNY.